The rows below give T cell receptor beta chains drawn from one sample of a study of OX40 agonist ivuxolimab in advanced cancers. TCRdb keeps only in-frame clones here, not all; method: immunoSEQ multiplex PCR. The sample consists of about 48,000 clones, around nine tenths of them appearing once. Sequenced material: CD4+ or CD8+ T cells sorted from blood, taken in a trial of the OX40 agonist ivuxolimab. These receptors were collected from an adult with an advanced solid tumor such as melanoma, head and neck, liver or kidney cancer. Each CDR3 is given with its conserved first and last residue. Fields, in order: J gene, D gene, V gene, clone size, CDR3 length, CDR3 protein, CDR3 DNA. D genes are given only for firm matches. For some rows the clone size is stated as once, few or many, or as a class when expanded; others skip it.

TRBJ1-1	.	TRBV14	.	13	CASSPTGYPEAFF	TGTGCCAGCAGCCCGACAGGCTACCCTGAAGCTTTCTTT
TRBJ2-7	.	TRBV6-5	.	13	CASSYSSGREQYF	TGTGCCAGCAGTTACTCGAGTGGGCGCGAGCAGTACTTC
TRBJ2-2	.	TRBV27	.	15	CASTFDRTNTGELFF	TGTGCCAGCACCTTCGACAGAACGAACACCGGGGAGCTGTTTTTT
TRBJ2-2	.	TRBV7-9	.	11	CASSPPGELFF	TGTGCCAGCAGCCCTCCCGGGGAGCTGTTTTTT
TRBJ1-1	TRBD1	TRBV19	.	15	CASSIGGRGLAEAFF	TGTGCCAGTAGTATAGGAGGCAGGGGGCTGGCTGAAGCTTTCTTT
TRBJ1-4	.	TRBV28	.	13	CASKGSTNEKLFF	TGTGCCAGCAAGGGTTCAACTAATGAAAAACTGTTTTTT
TRBJ1-3	.	TRBV9	.	17	CASSVGGPGARGNTIYF	TGTGCCAGCAGCGTAGGAGGTCCGGGGGCACGAGGAAACACCATATATTTT
TRBJ2-7	TRBD1	TRBV9	.	14	CASSGDRGPYEQYF	TGTGCCAGCAGCGGGGACAGGGGACCCTACGAGCAGTACTTC
TRBJ1-2	.	TRBV15	.	12	CATRGGIDGYTF	TGTGCCACCAGAGGAGGGATTGATGGCTACACCTTC
TRBJ2-3	.	TRBV6-6	.	16	CASSYSGAGWADTQYF	TGTGCCAGCAGTTACTCCGGGGCCGGATGGGCAGATACGCAGTATTTT
TRBJ1-5	TRBD1	TRBV19	.	15	CASGDRMMGNQPQHF	TGTGCCAGCGGGGACAGAATGATGGGCAATCAGCCCCAGCATTTT
TRBJ2-2	.	TRBV7-6	.	15	CASSLALPYTGELFF	TGTGCCAGCAGCTTAGCGTTGCCTTACACCGGGGAGCTGTTTTTT
TRBJ2-1	.	TRBV29-1	.	15	CSVEDLGSSYNEQFF	TGCAGCGTTGAAGATCTGGGGAGCTCCTACAATGAGCAGTTCTTC
TRBJ2-1	TRBD1	TRBV5-6	.	15	CASSWTGGSYNEQFF	TGTGCCAGCAGCTGGACAGGGGGCTCCTACAATGAGCAGTTCTTC
TRBJ1-4	TRBD1	TRBV5-5	.	14	CASSLPGGGGKLFF	TGTGCCAGCAGCTTGCCAGGGGGCGGTGGAAAACTGTTTTTT
TRBJ1-5	TRBD1	TRBV4-1	.	17	CASSQGGAGGGWEPQHF	TGCGCCAGCAGCCAAGGAGGGGCAGGGGGTGGTTGGGAGCCCCAGCATTTT
TRBJ2-2	.	TRBV5-4	.	16	CASSIPDTTNTGELFF	TGTGCCAGCAGCATTCCGGACACAACGAACACCGGGGAGCTGTTTTTT
TRBJ2-1	.	TRBV7-9	few	13	CASTSGGTQKGIF	TGTGCCAGCACCAGTGGGGGCACCCAGAAGGGGATCTTC
TRBJ2-3	.	TRBV13	once	17	CASSLPRGGAGGDTQYF	TGTGCCAGCAGCCTCCCCCGTGGGGGGGCAGGTGGGGATACGCAGTATTTT
TRBJ1-1	.	TRBV28	.	15	CASSPTLQGNTEAFF	TGTGCCAGCAGCCCAACCCTACAAGGAAACACTGAAGCTTTCTTT
TRBJ2-1	.	TRBV4-1	.	17	CASSQEPPRTPYNEQFF	TGCGCCAGCAGCCAAGAACCGCCACGAACCCCCTACAATGAGCAGTTCTTC
TRBJ1-2	.	TRBV7-3	.	17	CASSLRVGIRTNYGYTF	TGTGCCAGCAGCCTCCGAGTAGGGATCCGGACTAACTATGGCTACACCTTC
TRBJ1-1	.	TRBV19	once	13	CASSLTKNTEAFF	TGTGCCAGTAGTCTAACGAAGAACACTGAAGCTTTCTTT
TRBJ2-1	TRBD2	TRBV27	few	15	CASSLGLAGNNEQFF	TGTGCCAGCAGTTTAGGTTTAGCGGGGAACAATGAGCAGTTCTTC
TRBJ1-1	TRBD1	TRBV13	.	14	CASSPGQGGTEAFF	TGTGCCAGCAGCCCCGGACAGGGTGGCACTGAAGCTTTCTTT
TRBJ2-1	.	TRBV15	once	16	CATSRRGAPTNNEQFF	TGTGCCACCAGCCGCCGCGGGGCCCCCACTAACAATGAGCAGTTCTTC
TRBJ1-4	TRBD1	TRBV7-9	.	14	CASSRTGGTEKLFF	TGTGCCAGCAGCCGTACAGGGGGCACAGAAAAACTGTTTTTT
TRBJ1-5	TRBD1	TRBV19	.	20	CASSIHHRDRGSEVGQPQHF	TGTGCCAGTAGTATCCATCACCGGGACAGGGGGTCTGAGGTGGGTCAGCCCCAGCATTTT
TRBJ2-1	TRBD2	TRBV19	.	15	CASSIGGRALNEQFF	TGTGCCAGTAGTATAGGCGGGAGGGCGCTTAATGAGCAGTTCTTC